This is a list of T cell receptor beta chains from one sample in a study of shared clonotypes between healthy human individuals. Data came from immunoSEQ multiplex PCR; TCRdb stores just in-frame clones and leaves some out. The sample yields about 2 million clones, approximately 95% seen once. The specimen was naive CD8+ T cells sorted from blood. These receptors all come from a man between 18 and 29 years old in good health. The conserved cysteine and the conserved F or W are not part of the CDR3 here. The order of the fields is V gene, CDR3 protein.

TRBV7-3 | ASRSRDDISSYNSPLH
TRBV6-4 | ASTTTRDRDDRNVSYT
TRBV7-3 | ASSEKSGWDTQY
TRBV2 | ASSELAGAWETQY
TRBV6-1 | ASSEAWSPYEQY
TRBV2 | ASRAGGGDGYT
TRBV4-1 | ASSPFGEGGQETQY
TRBV6-6 | ASSPDRFWEAGELF
TRBV5-1 | ASSLGDRYSNQPQH
TRBV27 | ASSFGTGSYEQY
TRBV5-6 | ASSFGQGFYEQY
TRBV19 | ASSILAGGTEAF
TRBV15 | ATSLGTSYEQY
TRBV4-2 | ASGPTKNTEAF
TRBV7-9 | ASSRPRGGEIETQY
TRBV5-6 | ASSLPDSLSNYEQY
TRBV7-8 | ASSRGQTEAF
TRBV27 | ASSPGVYTGELF
TRBV28 | ASSFNTEAGTGELF
TRBV7-9 | ASSSTTGTSPLH
TRBV11-2 | ASSLDSGISGNTIY
TRBV13 | ASSPRSGSIEYNEQF
TRBV19 | ASSPMRSGVHTDTQY
TRBV7-3 | ASSDYLNTGELF
TRBV6-1 | ASYGQSIEKLF
TRBV7-8 | ASSPGGGLEQY